This entry features one T cell receptor (beta chain) sequence. Its antigen has not been determined. Base qualities were left out, and no much larger clone turns up one base away. The study evaluated CTLA-4 blockade (ipilimumab) given together with focal radiation therapy in patients who had chemo-refractory metastatic non-small-cell lung cancer. Library preparation used the immunoSEQ multiplex PCR assay. TCRdb mirrors the immuneACCESS table, restricted to in-frame sequences. Some clones are absent from its copies; in checked studies, under half trace to an unresolved V gene, and the reason for the others is unknown. In all, the sample holds about 55,000 clones, and approximately 82% of those were seen once. 6.1% of the sample rests with the top ten. The source of the sample is a study of radiotherapy plus CTLA-4 blockade in lung cancer (dated by TCRdb to 2016 to 2019). Turning to the overall study: Objective responses occurred in 18% of enrolled patients, and around 29% achieved disease control.

Here is what the overall study found, with its caveats: After treatment with radiotherapy and ipilimumab, TCR clones that originated in tumors expanded in peripheral blood. The strongest predictors of response were reported to be early dynamic shifts in blood T cell clones along with a rise in serum interferon-beta following radiation.

V was cut back by 5 bases and J by 2 bases, leaving a gap of 15 bases between them. For CDR1 and CDR2, the germline V gene (reference sequence) lists LNHDA and SQIVND. The CDR3 has 16 amino acids, counting the end cysteine and phenylalanine. Only CDR3 DNA remains: 48 bases, in frame from the first base. This sequence originates from a human donor with non-small cell lung cancer whose response to radiotherapy plus ipilimumab could not be evaluated. This receptor chain uses TRBV19 and TRBJ2-2; the D region possibly corresponds to TRBD1 (5 bases align). This material consisted of peripheral blood, taken from a patient treated with radiotherapy plus ipilimumab. This receptor carries the CDR3 CASSLQGLFNTGELFF. The nucleotide sequence is TGTGCCAGTAGTCTCCAGGGTCTTTTCAACACCGGGGAGCTGTTTTTT.